These 31 T cell receptor beta chains originate from one sample sequenced in a study of T cells in Graves' hyperthyroidism and ophthalmopathy. The CDR3 regions of TCR beta were amplified from RNA transcripts. A first-round RT-PCR of the TCR CDR3 used the HTBI primer set. TCRdb re-derived calls from the multiplex PCR reads in MiXCR, one entry per CDR3 protein. The data hold hundreds of thousands of distinct CDR3 sequences, with 14% observed a single time. Material for sequencing was blood. These receptors were taken from a woman in her forties or fifties with Graves' ophthalmopathy.

This clonotype was seen a few times. The chain links TRBV6-1 to TRBJ2-5; 15 bases line up with TRBD2. The V and J ends lost 7 bases and 5 bases, in that order; junction bases with no gene match: 8. CDR3 size: 16 residues. Germline-derived CDR1 and CDR2 are MNHNS and SASEGT. CDR3 protein: CASTGLAGGFGETQYF. The CDR3 DNA is TGTGCCAGCACGGGACTAGCGGGAGGATTCGGTGAGACCCAGTACTTC.

The V call is TRBV28, the J call TRBJ1-4; D gene ambiguous. Germline loops: CDR1 MDHEN, CDR2 SYDVKM. This CDR3 comprises 16 residues. Trimming removed 5 bases at V and 3 bases at J, with 16 bases between. CDR3 nucleotides: TGTGCCAGCAGTCCACGCCCCGGTTCCGCTAATGAAAAACTGTTTTTT. This encodes CASSPRPGSANEKLFF.

The V call is TRBV24-1, the J call TRBJ2-5; D may be TRBD2 (6 bases). Germline V gene sequence: CDR1 KGHDR, CDR2 SFDVKD. V was trimmed by 4 bases and J by 0 bases, leaving 17 bases between them. The CDR3 is made up of 17 amino acids. The CDR3 loop is CATSEPHGTPYQETQYF. DNA for the CDR3: TGTGCCACCAGTGAACCACACGGGACTCCGTACCAAGAGACCCAGTACTTC.

This chain uses TRBV12-5 with TRBJ2-2, with D unresolved. CDR3 length: 13 residues. V lost 5 bases and J lost 7, with 11 bases in between. Germline V gives CDR1 LGHNT, CDR2 FRNRAP. CDR3 sequence reads: CASGIPAGGELFF. CDR3 DNA: TGTGCTAGTGGTATTCCTGCCGGCGGGGAGCTGTTTTTT.

This clonotype was detected a few times. This rearrangement joins TRBV13 to TRBJ2-1; possible D gene TRBD2, 6 bases. Trimming cost V 2 bases and J 0 bases, with 8 bases left between them. This CDR3 comprises 15 residues. Germline V CDR1 and CDR2: PRHDT, FYEKMQ (reference sequence). CDR3 sequence (DNA): TGTGCCAGCAGCTTAAGACTAGTCTCCTACAATGAGCAGTTCTTC. Amino acids: CASSLRLVSYNEQFF.

This clonotype has ten or more counts. The V call is TRBV28, the J call TRBJ2-1, with 8 bases matching TRBD2. CDR1 and CDR2 (germline): MDHEN, SYDVKM. The CDR3 is 15 amino acids. Trimming removed 3 bases from V and 3 bases from J; junction bases left unmatched: 4. CDR3: CASSFSGGRYNEQFF. The CDR3 bases are TGTGCCAGCAGTTTTTCGGGAGGGCGCTACAATGAGCAGTTCTTC.

The sample holds a few counts of this clonotype. The CDR3 reads CASSEPRGPSSYNSPLHF. Written as DNA, the CDR3 is TGTGCCAGCAGTGAACCCAGGGGCCCTAGCTCCTATAATTCACCCCTCCACTTT. J is TRBJ1-6 and V is TRBV28, with D tentatively TRBD1 (6 bases). The CDR3 runs 18 residues. Per the germline V gene, CDR1 is MDHEN and CDR2 is SYDVKM. The V and J ends lost 5 bases and 0 bases respectively, with 17 bases between them.

The chain carries TRBV5-1 and TRBJ1-2; D is unresolved. This CDR3 contains 12 residues. Trimming shortened V by 7 bases and J by 8 bases, and 15 bases separated the two germline ends. Per the germline V gene, CDR1 is SGHRS and CDR2 is YFSETQ. Here the CDR3 reads CASGPLSAGYTF. The CDR3 bases are TGCGCCAGCGGCCCCCTCTCAGCCGGCTACACCTTC. The variable domain in full, with the rest retrieved from reference TRBV5-1 and TRBJ1-2, is KAGVTQTPRYLIKTRGQQVTLSCSPISGHRSVSWYQQTPGQGLQFLFEYFSETQRNKGNFPGRFSGRQFSNSRSEMNVSTLELGDSALYLCASGPLSAGYTFGSGTRLTVV.

This chain joins TRBV20-1 and TRBJ2-7; 9 bases are a match to TRBD2. CDR1 is DFQATT, CDR2 SNEGSKA, per germline (reference sequence). Unmatched junction bases numbered 7, after V lost 3 bases and J lost 4 bases. The CDR3 consists of 14 residues. The CDR3 DNA sequence: TGCAGTGCTAGGGGAGGACTAGCGAAGTACGAGCAGTACTTC. Encoded protein: CSARGGLAKYEQYF.

The CDR3 DNA follows: TGCGCCAGCAGCTACGACAGGGACTACGAGCAGTACTTC. It specifies CASSYDRDYEQYF. The chain carries TRBV5-1 and TRBJ2-7; 7 bases fit TRBD1. The CDR3 has 13 amino acids. Per germline, CDR1 SGHRS and CDR2 YFSETQ. The J segment lost 3 bases and the V segment lost 3 bases, leaving 3 bases of the junction unmatched.

This clonotype was detected ten times or more. V gene TRBV7-2 combines with J gene TRBJ2-7; the match to TRBD2 covers 11 bases. Trimming at V came to 5 bases and at J to 3 bases, leaving 3 bases not matched to a gene. This CDR3 region has 14 residues. In germline, CDR1 is SGHTA, CDR2 FQGNSA. CDR3: CASSTTSGSYEQYF. For the CDR3, the DNA is TGTGCCAGCAGCACTACTAGCGGGAGCTACGAGCAGTACTTC.

This clonotype came up a few times. V is TRBV4-3 and J is TRBJ2-3, with D unresolved. This CDR3 comprises 15 residues. The germline V gene encodes CDR1 LGHNA and CDR2 YSLEER. Trimming removed 0 bases at V and 2 bases at J, with 9 bases between. The CDR3 region is CASSQEWLVTDTQYF. In nucleotides, the CDR3 is TGCGCCAGCAGCCAAGAATGGCTAGTCACAGATACGCAGTATTTT.

Points on this clonotype: A much more abundant neighbour one base away suggests this may be a read error. The chain combines TRBV12-3 or TRBV12-4 with TRBJ1-1, with D maybe TRBD1 (6 bases). The CDR3 spans 17 residues. Trimming stripped 5 bases from V and 4 bases from J, with 23 bases between. CDR3 DNA sequence: TGTGCCAGCAGTAACCAACAGGGCACGAGGGCGGGCACTGAAGCTTTCTTT. It encodes CASSNQQGTRAGTEAFF.

This clonotype was recorded at least ten times. The genes are TRBV7-2 and TRBJ2-3; unclear D gene. V was trimmed by 5 bases and J by 5 bases, leaving 5 bases between them. There are 11 residues in the CDR3. Germline CDR1 and CDR2: SGHTA and FQGNSA. The CDR3 nucleotides are TGTGCCAGCAGCGACTTAGATACGCAGTATTTT. It translates to CASSDLDTQYF.

The chain links TRBV12-3 or TRBV12-4 to TRBJ1-2; D gene ambiguous. The CDR3 contains 14 residues. V lost 4 bases and J 7 bases, leaving 16 bases between the germline ends. CDR3 sequence: CASSWGGLRGGYTF. The CDR3 coding sequence is TGTGCCAGCAGTTGGGGAGGATTAAGAGGTGGCTACACCTTC.

In this sample, this clonotype turned up a few times. This chain links TRBV27 with TRBJ2-7; D is perhaps TRBD2 (7 bases). V shed 0 bases and J shed 4 bases, with 13 bases lying between them. CDR3 length: 15 residues. Germline V gene data show CDR1 as MNHEY and CDR2 as SMNVEV (reference sequence). CDR3 sequence (DNA): TGTGCCAGCAGTTTATCGGGGGGGCCGGGGTACGAGCAGTACTTC. This encodes CASSLSGGPGYEQYF.

This clonotype was picked up many times. The chain is built from TRBV20-1 and TRBJ2-7; D is unresolved. V lost 6 bases and J 2 bases, leaving 17 bases between the germline ends. The CDR3 runs to 14 residues. CDR1 and CDR2 from the germline V gene are DFQATT and SNEGSKA (reference sequence). CDR3 region: CSAPTPIGTYEQYF. The CDR3 coding sequence is TGCAGTGCCCCGACCCCGATTGGCACCTACGAGCAGTACTTC.

This rearrangement joins TRBV12-3 or TRBV12-4 to TRBJ1-3; 9 nucleotides line up with TRBD1. Trimming took 5 bases from V and 2 from J; bases not matched to a gene: 22. CDR3 length: 21 amino acids. The CDR3 loop is CASSPHPGQGNSDLTGNTIYF. The CDR3 DNA follows: TGTGCCAGCAGTCCGCATCCGGGACAGGGAAACTCTGATCTGACTGGAAACACCATATATTTT.

In regard to this clonotype: Its ends do not fully match the called genes, so a read error is possible. This chain connects TRBV27 to TRBJ1-6; D possibly corresponds to TRBD1 (5 bases). CDR1 is MNHEY, CDR2 SMNVEV, per germline (reference sequence). The CDR3 contains 15 residues. This chain's CDR3 is CASSLRDSINSPFHF. As DNA, the CDR3 is TGTGCCAGCAGTCTCCGGGACTCGATAAATTCACCCTTCCACTTT.

The chain couples TRBV7-3 to TRBJ2-1, with D perhaps matching TRBD2 (5 bases). This CDR3 contains 12 residues. The V end lost 5 bases, the J end lost 12 bases, and 14 bases lay between the germline ends. Germline V lookup: CDR1 SGHTA, CDR2 FQGTGA. CDR3 residues: CASSPRLGRQFF. The CDR3 nucleotides are TGTGCCAGCAGCCCCAGGCTTGGGAGGCAGTTCTTC. Together with reference TRBV7-3 and TRBJ2-1, the CDR3 gives the full variable domain: GAGVSQTPSNKVTEKGKYVELRCDPISGHTALYWYRQSLGQGPEFLIYFQGTGAADDSGLPNDRFFAVRPEGSVSTLKIQRTERGDSAVYLCASSPRLGRQFFGPGTRLTVL.

In this sample, this clonotype turned up many times. The V gene is TRBV29-1, the J gene TRBJ1-1; D not resolved. The CDR3 sequence is 13 residues long. Germline CDR1 reads SQVTM; CDR2 reads ANQGSEA. V was pared by 5 bases and J by 0 bases, with 10 bases between. CDR3 in amino acids: CSVHRTMNTEAFF. The CDR3 region has the DNA TGCAGCGTTCACAGAACCATGAACACTGAAGCTTTCTTT.

Comment on this clonotype: This may arise from a read error, as a much more abundant clone is one base away. The rearrangement links TRBV5-1 to TRBJ2-7; possibly TRBD1 for D (6 bases). Looked up from germline, CDR1 is SGHRS and CDR2 is YFSETQ. This CDR3 has 14 residues. CDR3 in DNA: TGCGCCAGCAGCGCCGGGACAACCTTAGGCGAGCAGCACTTC. Translating it yields CASSAGTTLGEQHF.

In its sample, this clonotype was seen many times. The V and J genes are TRBV24-1 and TRBJ2-7; no clear D. CDR1 and CDR2 from the germline V gene are KGHDR and SFDVKD. CDR3 size: 13 residues. Trimming pared 1 base from V and 5 bases from J, leaving 8 bases between. The CDR3 loop reads CATSDFQSDEQYF. In DNA form, the CDR3 reads TGTGCCACCAGTGATTTTCAGAGTGACGAGCAGTACTTC.

Only one count was recorded for this clonotype. The CDR3 region is CASSTRLAGVLDTQYF. The CDR3 nucleotides read TGTGCCAGTAGTACCCGACTAGCGGGAGTATTAGATACGCAGTATTTT. V gene TRBV19 combines with J gene TRBJ2-3, with 12 bases matching TRBD2. Germline V gene lookup returns CDR1 LNHDA and CDR2 SQIVND (reference sequence). The CDR3 contains 16 residues. The ends lost 4 bases at V and 5 bases at J; junction bases unmatched: 7.

The CDR3 coding sequence is TGTGCCAGCAGCCCTGGACTAGCGGTGTACCAAGAGACCCAGTACTTC. It translates to CASSPGLAVYQETQYF. The chain links TRBV7-9 to TRBJ2-5; the match to TRBD2 covers 10 bases. The CDR3 extends over 16 amino acids. The germline V gene has CDR1 SEHNR and CDR2 FQNEAQ (reference sequence). The V and J ends lost 5 bases and 0 bases, in that order; junction bases with no gene match: 6.

V is TRBV19 and J is TRBJ2-1, with TRBD1 as a possible D gene (6 bases). CDR3 length equals 12 residues. Germline V CDR1 and CDR2: LNHDA, SQIVND (reference sequence). V was cut by 3 bases and J by 9 bases, with 9 bases left in between. CDR3 sequence: CASSMGHPEQFF. The CDR3 DNA follows: TGTGCCAGTAGTATGGGACACCCTGAGCAGTTCTTC. The full variable domain, rest sourced from reference TRBV19 and TRBJ2-1, is DGGITQSPKYLFRKEGQNVTLSCEQNLNHDAMYWYRQDPGQGLRLIYYSQIVNDFQKGDIAEGYSVSREKKESFPLTVTSAQKNPTAFYLCASSMGHPEQFFGPGTRLTVL.

This clonotype was seen many times. V is TRBV10-3 and J is TRBJ1-5; D not resolved. Looked up from germline, CDR1 is ENHRY and CDR2 is SYGVKD. Trimming pared 2 bases from V and 0 bases from J, leaving 8 bases between. CDR3 length: 15 residues. CDR3 sequence (DNA): TGTGCCATCAGTGAGCGGGCAGATAGCAATCAGCCCCAGCATTTT. Translated, it gives CAISERADSNQPQHF.

J is TRBJ1-5 and V is TRBV20-1; D is ambiguous. The CDR3 sequence is 15 residues long. V dropped 3 bases and J dropped 0 bases, with 12 bases sitting between them. Germline values: CDR1 DFQATT, CDR2 SNEGSKA (reference sequence). The CDR3 DNA follows: TGCAGTGCTAGTGGCAGCTCGTATAGCAATCAGCCCCAGCATTTT. It translates to CSASGSSYSNQPQHF.

This clonotype was observed many times. The chain uses TRBV2 and TRBJ1-5, with TRBD1 matching over 7 bases. Germline V gene sequence: CDR1 SNHLY, CDR2 FYNNEI. The CDR3 consists of 15 residues. Losses at the gene ends were 6 bases for V and 4 bases for J; bases not matched to a gene: 9. DNA for the CDR3: TGTGCCAGCAGCGACGACAGGGCCTATAATCAGCCCCAGCATTTT. It translates to CASSDDRAYNQPQHF. The variable domain in full, completed from reference TRBV2 and TRBJ1-5, reads EPEVTQTPSHQVTQMGQEVILRCVPISNHLYFYWYRQILGQKVEFLVSFYNNEISEKSEIFDDQFSVERPDGSNFTLKIRSTKLEDSAMYFCASSDDRAYNQPQHFGDGTRLSIL.

The chain joins TRBV4-1 to TRBJ2-3, with TRBD2 identical over 8 bases. The CDR3 extends over 15 amino acids. The germline V gene encodes CDR1 MGHRA and CDR2 YSYEKL. Unmatched junction bases numbered 12, after V lost 7 bases and J lost 6 bases. The CDR3 region is CASTPVAGGADTQYF. In DNA, the CDR3 is TGCGCCAGCACCCCCGTGGCGGGAGGCGCGGATACGCAGTATTTT.

This clonotype was recorded at least ten times. One junction end does not reproduce the germline sequence, and a read error may be involved. V gene TRBV7-7 combines with J gene TRBJ2-1; TRBD2 aligns across 14 bases. CDR3 length equals 14 residues. Germline CDR1 reads SSHAT; CDR2 reads FNYEAQ (reference sequence). CDR3 DNA: TGTGCTAGCACCGGGACTAGCGGGGGCAATGAGCAGTTCTTC. Translation gives CASTGTSGGNEQFF.